This TCR beta chain was profiled in a study of T cell clonality in common variable immunodeficiency. This clone was detected many times. The read ends 3 residues early relative to the CDR3; the germline J gene fills the gap. The data were produced by immunoSEQ multiplex PCR, yet TCRdb's version contains in-frame clones alone and is incomplete. The sample has under 45,000 clones, none seen only once. This CDR3 has 13 residues. Germline CDR1 is LGHNT and CDR2 is FRNRAP. The V and J ends lost 5 bases and 0 bases respectively, with 8 bases between them. The material sequenced was peripheral blood mononuclear cells. The V call is TRBV12-5, the J call TRBJ2-7; weak D call: TRBD1 (5 bases). The receptor's source is a person aged 18 to 70 in good health. CDR3 protein: CASGKTVSYEQYF. Partial CDR3 DNA: TGTGCTAGTGGTAAGACAGTCTCCTACGAG.